The T cell receptor (beta chain) under discussion was sequenced for a study of T cell responses to AZD1222 COVID-19 vaccine. Study results and limitations: Nearly half of spike-specific TCRs reportedly target unmutated variant regions. Of the AZD1222 recipients, only 6 or 7 were seropositive at baseline.

Assay used: immunoSEQ multiplex PCR; TCRdb lists only in-frame clones, some missing. The sample records fewer than 150,000 clones, 88% being singletons. Notes on this clone: Its antigen remains unknown.

CDR1 and CDR2 from the germline V gene are KGHSH and LQKENI. V dropped 7 bases and J dropped 7; count of bases not matched to a gene: 6. CDR3 length: 14 amino acids. The sequence was obtained from an adult who received the AZD1222 COVID-19 vaccine. The chain combines TRBV18 with TRBJ2-1, with TRBD1 matching over 11 bases. The sequences come from peripheral blood, collected 28 days after the second AZD1222 dose. The CDR3, as DNA: TGTGCCAGCTATTCCGGGACAGGGGGAAATGAGCAGTTCTTC. This encodes CASYSGTGGNEQFF.